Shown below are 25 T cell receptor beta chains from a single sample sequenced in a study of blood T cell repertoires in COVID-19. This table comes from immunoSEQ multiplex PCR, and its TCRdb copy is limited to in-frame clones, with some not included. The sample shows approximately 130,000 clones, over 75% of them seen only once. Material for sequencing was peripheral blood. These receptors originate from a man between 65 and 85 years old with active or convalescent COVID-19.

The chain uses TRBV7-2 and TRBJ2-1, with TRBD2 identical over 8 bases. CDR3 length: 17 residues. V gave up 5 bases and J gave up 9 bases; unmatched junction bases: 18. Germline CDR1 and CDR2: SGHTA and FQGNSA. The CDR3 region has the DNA TGTGCCAGCAGCCCACCGGGTACGGGAGGGCCAGGATTTGAGCAGTTCTTC. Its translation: CASSPPGTGGPGFEQFF.

In nucleotides, the CDR3 is TGTGCCAGCAGCCGGACAGGGGGGTTGTCAGATACGCAGTATTTT. Protein product: CASSRTGGLSDTQYF. The chain is built from TRBV7-2 and TRBJ2-3, with TRBD1 matching over 10 bases. The CDR3 is 15 amino acids. Losses at the gene ends were 5 bases for V and 4 bases for J; bases not matched to a gene: 6. Germline V gene lookup returns CDR1 SGHTA and CDR2 FQGNSA.

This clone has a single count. The DNA for the CDR3 is TGTGCCAGCAGTTACCCCCAGTCGGGGAACACTGAAGCTTTCTTT. Protein sequence: CASSYPQSGNTEAFF. This sequence joins TRBV6-5 and TRBJ1-1, with D uncertain. CDR3 length: 15 amino acids. Germline CDR1 and CDR2: MNHEY and SVGAGI. Trimming left V 2 bases short and J 1 base short, with 11 bases between.

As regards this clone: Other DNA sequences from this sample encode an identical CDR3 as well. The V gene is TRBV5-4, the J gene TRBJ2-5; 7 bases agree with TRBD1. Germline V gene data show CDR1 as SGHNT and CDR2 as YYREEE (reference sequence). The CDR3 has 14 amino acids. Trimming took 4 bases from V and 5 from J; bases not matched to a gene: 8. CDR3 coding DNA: TGTGCCAGCAGCAACTACAGGGGTGAGGAGACCCAGTACTTC. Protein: CASSNYRGEETQYF.

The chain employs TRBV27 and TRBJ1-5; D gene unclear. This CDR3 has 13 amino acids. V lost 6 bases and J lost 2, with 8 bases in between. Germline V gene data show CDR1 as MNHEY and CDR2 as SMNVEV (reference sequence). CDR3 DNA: TGTGCCAGCAGCCGTAATGGCAATCAGCCCCAGCATTTT. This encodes CASSRNGNQPQHF.

CDR3 coding DNA: TGTGCCTCAGACCAGGGCACAGATACGCAGTATTTT. Translation: CASDQGTDTQYF. V is TRBV19 and J is TRBJ2-3; no reliable D call. Germline V lookup: CDR1 LNHDA, CDR2 SQIVND (reference sequence). With 11 bases removed from V and 1 base from J, the gap between germline ends came to 10 bases. The CDR3 runs 12 residues.

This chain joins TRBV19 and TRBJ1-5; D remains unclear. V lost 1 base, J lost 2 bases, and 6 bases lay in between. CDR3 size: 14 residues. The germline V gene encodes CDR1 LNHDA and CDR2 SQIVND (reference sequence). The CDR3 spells CASSIGAGNQPQHF. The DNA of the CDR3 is TGTGCCAGTAGTATAGGGGCCGGCAATCAGCCCCAGCATTTT. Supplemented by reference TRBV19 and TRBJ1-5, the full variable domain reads DGGITQSPKYLFRKEGQNVTLSCEQNLNHDAMYWYRQDPGQGLRLIYYSQIVNDFQKGDIAEGYSVSREKKESFPLTVTSAQKNPTAFYLCASSIGAGNQPQHFGDGTRLSIL.

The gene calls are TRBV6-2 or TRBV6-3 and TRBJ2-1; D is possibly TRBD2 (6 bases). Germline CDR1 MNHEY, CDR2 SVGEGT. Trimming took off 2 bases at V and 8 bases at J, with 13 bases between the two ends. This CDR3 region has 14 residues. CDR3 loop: CASSYLRDFDEQFF. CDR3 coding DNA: TGTGCCAGCAGTTACCTCCGGGACTTTGATGAGCAGTTCTTC.

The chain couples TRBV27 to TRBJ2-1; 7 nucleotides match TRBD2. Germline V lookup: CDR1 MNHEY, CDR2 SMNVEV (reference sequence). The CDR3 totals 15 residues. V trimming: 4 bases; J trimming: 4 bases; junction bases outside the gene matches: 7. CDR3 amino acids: CASSWGTGGYNEQFF. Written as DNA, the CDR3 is TGTGCCAGCAGTTGGGGGACCGGGGGGTACAATGAGCAGTTCTTC.

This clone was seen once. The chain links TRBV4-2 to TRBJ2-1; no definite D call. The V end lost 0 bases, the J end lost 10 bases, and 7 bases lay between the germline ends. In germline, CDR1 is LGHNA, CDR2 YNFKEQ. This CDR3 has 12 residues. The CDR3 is CASSQESREQFF. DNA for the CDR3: TGTGCCAGCAGCCAAGAATCTAGGGAGCAGTTCTTC.

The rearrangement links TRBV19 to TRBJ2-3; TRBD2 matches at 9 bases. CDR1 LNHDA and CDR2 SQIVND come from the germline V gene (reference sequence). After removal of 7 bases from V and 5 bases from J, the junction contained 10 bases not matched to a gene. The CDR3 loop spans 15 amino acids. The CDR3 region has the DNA TGTGCCAGTACAGGGGCGGGAGGGCCGGGAGATACGCAGTATTTT. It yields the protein CASTGAGGPGDTQYF.

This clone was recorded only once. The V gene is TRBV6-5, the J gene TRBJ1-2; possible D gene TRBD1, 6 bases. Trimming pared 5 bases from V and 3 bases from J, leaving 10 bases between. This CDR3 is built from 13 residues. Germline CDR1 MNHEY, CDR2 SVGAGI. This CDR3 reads CASSLYRDYGYTF. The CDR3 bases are TGTGCCAGCAGTCTATACAGGGACTATGGCTACACCTTC.

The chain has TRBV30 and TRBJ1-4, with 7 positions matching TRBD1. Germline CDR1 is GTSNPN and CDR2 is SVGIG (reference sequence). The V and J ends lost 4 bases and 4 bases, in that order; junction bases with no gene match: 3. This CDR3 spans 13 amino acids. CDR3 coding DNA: TGTGCCTGGAAAAGACAGGGTAATGAAAAACTGTTTTTT. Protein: CAWKRQGNEKLFF.

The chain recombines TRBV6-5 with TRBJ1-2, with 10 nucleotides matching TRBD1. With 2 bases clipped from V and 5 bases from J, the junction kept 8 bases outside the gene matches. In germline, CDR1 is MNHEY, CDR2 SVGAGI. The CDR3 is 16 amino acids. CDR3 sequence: CASSYQRQGAGYGYTF. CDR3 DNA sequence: TGTGCCAGCAGTTACCAGCGACAGGGGGCAGGATATGGCTACACCTTC.

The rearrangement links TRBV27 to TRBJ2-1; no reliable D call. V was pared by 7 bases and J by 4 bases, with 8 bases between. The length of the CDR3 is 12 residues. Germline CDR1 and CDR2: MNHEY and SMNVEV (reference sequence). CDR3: CASTTLYNEQFF. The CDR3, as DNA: TGTGCCAGCACCACTTTATACAATGAGCAGTTCTTC.

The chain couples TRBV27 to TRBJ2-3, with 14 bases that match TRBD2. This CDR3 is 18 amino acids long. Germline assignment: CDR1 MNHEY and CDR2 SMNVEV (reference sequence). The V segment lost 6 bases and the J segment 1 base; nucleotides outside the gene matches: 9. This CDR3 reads CASRRLAGGPGGTDTQYF. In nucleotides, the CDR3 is TGTGCCAGCAGGAGACTAGCGGGAGGGCCTGGGGGCACAGATACGCAGTATTTT.

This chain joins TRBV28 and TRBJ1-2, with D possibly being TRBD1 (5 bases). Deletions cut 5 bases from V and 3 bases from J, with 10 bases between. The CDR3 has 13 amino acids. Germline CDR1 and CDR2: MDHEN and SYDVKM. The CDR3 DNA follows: TGTGCCAGCAGTGCGGGGCTAGACTATGGCTACACCTTC. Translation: CASSAGLDYGYTF.

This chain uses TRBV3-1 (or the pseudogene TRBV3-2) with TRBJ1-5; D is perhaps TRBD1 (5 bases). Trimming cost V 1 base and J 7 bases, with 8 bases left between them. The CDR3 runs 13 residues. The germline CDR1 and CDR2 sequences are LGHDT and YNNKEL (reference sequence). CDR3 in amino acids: CASSQAGSQPQHF. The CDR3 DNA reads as TGTGCCAGCAGCCAAGCAGGGTCACAGCCCCAGCATTTT.

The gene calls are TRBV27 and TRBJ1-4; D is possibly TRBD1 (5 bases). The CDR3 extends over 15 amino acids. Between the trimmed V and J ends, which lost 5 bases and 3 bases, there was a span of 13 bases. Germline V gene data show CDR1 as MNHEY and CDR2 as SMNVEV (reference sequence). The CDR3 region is CASSPRWGANEKLFF. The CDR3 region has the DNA TGTGCCAGCAGTCCCCGGTGGGGGGCTAATGAAAAACTGTTTTTT.

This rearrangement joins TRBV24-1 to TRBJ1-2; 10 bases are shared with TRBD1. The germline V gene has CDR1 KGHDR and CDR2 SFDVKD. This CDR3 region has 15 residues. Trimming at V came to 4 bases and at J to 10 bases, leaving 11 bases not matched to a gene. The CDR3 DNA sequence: TGTGCCACCAGTGACCACGGGACAGGGGAGTCTGACTACACCTTC. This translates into CATSDHGTGESDYTF.

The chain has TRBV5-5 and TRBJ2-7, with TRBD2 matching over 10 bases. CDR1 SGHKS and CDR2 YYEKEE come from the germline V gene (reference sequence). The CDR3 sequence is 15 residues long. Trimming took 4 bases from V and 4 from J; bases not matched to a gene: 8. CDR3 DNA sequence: TGTGCCAGCAGCGTGGCCGGGACTAGCGTATACGAGCAGTACTTC. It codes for CASSVAGTSVYEQYF.

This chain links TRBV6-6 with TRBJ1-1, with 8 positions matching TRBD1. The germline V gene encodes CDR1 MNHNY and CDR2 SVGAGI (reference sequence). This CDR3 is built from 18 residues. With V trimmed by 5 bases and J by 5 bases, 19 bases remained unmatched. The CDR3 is CASSPTGDALEFRTEAFF. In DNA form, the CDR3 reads TGTGCCAGCAGTCCGACAGGGGACGCGTTAGAATTTAGGACTGAAGCTTTCTTT.

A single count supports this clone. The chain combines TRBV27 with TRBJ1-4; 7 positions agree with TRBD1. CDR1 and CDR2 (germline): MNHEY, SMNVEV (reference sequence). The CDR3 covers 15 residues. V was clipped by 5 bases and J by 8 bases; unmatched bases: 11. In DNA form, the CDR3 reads TGTGCCAGCAGTCCGGGGACAGTTAGAACAGAAAAACTGTTTTTT. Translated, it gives CASSPGTVRTEKLFF.

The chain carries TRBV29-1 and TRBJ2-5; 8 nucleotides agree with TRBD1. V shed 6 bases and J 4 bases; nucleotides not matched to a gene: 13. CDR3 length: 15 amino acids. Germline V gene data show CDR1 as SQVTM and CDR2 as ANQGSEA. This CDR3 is CSVTRDRSSGETQYF. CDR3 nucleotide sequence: TGCAGCGTAACTCGGGACAGGTCGTCCGGAGAGACCCAGTACTTC.

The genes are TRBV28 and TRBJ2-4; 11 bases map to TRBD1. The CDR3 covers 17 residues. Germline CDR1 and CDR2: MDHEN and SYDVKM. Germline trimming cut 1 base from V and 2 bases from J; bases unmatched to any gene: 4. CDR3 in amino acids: CASSLLGTGGPKNIQYF. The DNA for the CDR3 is TGTGCCAGCAGTTTATTAGGGACAGGGGGACCCAAAAACATTCAGTACTTC.